Each of the 14 T cell receptor beta chains below was sequenced from the same sample in a study of T cell responses to AZD1222 COVID-19 vaccine. The method was immunoSEQ multiplex PCR; TCRdb's version includes in-frame clones alone and lacks a portion of them. This table holds around 90,000 clones, roughly 84% found once. The sequenced sample was peripheral blood, obtained on day 0 of AZD1222 vaccination. All receptors derive from an adult in good health.

The CDR3 sequence is CASSLVGLTYEQYF. The DNA for the CDR3 is TGTGCCAGCAGCTTAGTGGGGTTAACCTACGAGCAGTACTTC. The chain employs TRBV13 and TRBJ2-7; D unresolved. Germline V lookup: CDR1 PRHDT, CDR2 FYEKMQ (reference sequence). The CDR3 contains 14 residues. V lost 1 base, J lost 2 bases, and 9 bases lay in between.

V is TRBV9 and J is TRBJ2-3; weak D call: TRBD2 (5 bases). The CDR3 has 12 amino acids. Germline assignment: CDR1 SGDLS and CDR2 YYNGEE. Deletions cut 4 bases from V and 8 bases from J, with 11 bases between. The DNA of the CDR3 is TGTGCCAGCAGCCCCTTACTAGGTACGCAGTATTTT. Protein: CASSPLLGTQYF.

This sequence joins TRBV2 and TRBJ1-4; 7 bases line up with TRBD1. From germline, CDR1 is SNHLY and CDR2 FYNNEI. Losses at the gene ends were 1 base for V and 3 bases for J; bases not matched to a gene: 2. The CDR3 totals 15 residues. The CDR3 nucleotides are TGTGCCAGCAGTGAAGGACAGGGCCCTAATGAAAAACTGTTTTTT. Translated, it gives CASSEGQGPNEKLFF.

The rearrangement uses TRBV19 and TRBJ2-1, with 8 bases fitting TRBD1. Germline V CDR1 and CDR2: LNHDA, SQIVND (reference sequence). V was pared by 6 bases and J by 4 bases, with 14 bases of the junction left unmatched. The CDR3 is 17 residues long. This CDR3 is CASSRILDRAMYNEQFF. As DNA, the CDR3 is TGTGCCAGTAGCAGAATCCTGGACAGGGCTATGTACAATGAGCAGTTCTTC.

This chain links TRBV5-1 with TRBJ2-5; TRBD1 aligns across 9 bases. Germline loops: CDR1 SGHRS, CDR2 YFSETQ. The CDR3 covers 14 residues. J was trimmed by 5 bases and V by 4 bases; bases with no gene match: 6. The CDR3 is CASSPTGQGETQYF. DNA of the CDR3: TGCGCCAGCAGCCCCACAGGACAGGGGGAGACCCAGTACTTC.

The chain is built from TRBV5-1 and TRBJ2-7; D uncertain. CDR3 size: 13 residues. The germline V and J ends were trimmed by 7 bases and 0 bases, with 11 bases remaining between them. CDR1 SGHRS and CDR2 YFSETQ come from the germline V gene. The CDR3 sequence: CASRTVSSYEQYF. DNA for the CDR3: TGCGCCAGCCGGACGGTGAGCTCCTACGAGCAGTACTTC.

The V gene is TRBV7-9, the J gene TRBJ2-5; D is ambiguous. This CDR3 region has 13 residues. Germline V CDR1 and CDR2: SEHNR, FQNEAQ (reference sequence). V lost 1 base to trimming and J lost 7 bases, with 10 bases between them. In nucleotides, the CDR3 is TGTGCCAGCAGCTTAGTCGACAAGATGACCCAGTACTTC. It encodes CASSLVDKMTQYF.

This clone was counted between two and nine times. The rearrangement links TRBV11-2 to TRBJ2-7; TRBD2 agrees at 10 bases. Germline V gene lookup returns CDR1 SGHAT and CDR2 FQNNGV. J lost 3 bases, V lost 1 base, and 9 bases had no gene match. The CDR3 loop spans 17 amino acids. DNA for the CDR3: TGTGCCAGCAGCTTAGGCTCTAGCGGGGGTAGGGTCTACGAGCAGTACTTC. Translating gives CASSLGSSGGRVYEQYF.

The genes are TRBV4-1 and TRBJ2-7; 8 bases are a match to TRBD1. Germline CDR1 reads MGHRA; CDR2 reads YSYEKL. Losses at the gene ends were 4 bases for V and 6 bases for J; bases not matched to a gene: 8. This CDR3 has 14 amino acids. CDR3 sequence reads: CASSLAQGAGEQYF. The CDR3 DNA reads TGCGCCAGCAGCCTCGCCCAGGGGGCGGGCGAGCAGTACTTC.

The V and J genes are TRBV10-1 and TRBJ2-1; the match to TRBD1 covers 8 bases. Trimming cost V 5 bases and J 7 bases; bases outside gene matches: 1. This CDR3 has 12 amino acids. Germline-derived CDR1 and CDR2 are WNHNN and SYGVQD (reference sequence). The CDR3: CASSRTGNEQFF. The CDR3 bases are TGCGCCAGCAGTCGGACAGGGAATGAGCAGTTCTTC.

This sequence joins TRBV10-3 and TRBJ1-4, with D unclear. The CDR3 extends over 13 amino acids. Per germline, CDR1 ENHRY and CDR2 SYGVKD. Trimming stripped 6 bases from V and 3 bases from J, with 8 bases between. This CDR3 is CAISSVSNEKLFF. CDR3 coding DNA: TGTGCCATCAGCTCGGTATCTAATGAAAAACTGTTTTTT.

The V call is TRBV29-1, the J call TRBJ2-7, with D possibly matching TRBD1 (6 bases). V was trimmed by 0 bases and J by 5 bases, leaving 14 bases between them. CDR3 length equals 14 residues. Germline loops: CDR1 SQVTM, CDR2 ANQGSEA. CDR3 DNA sequence: TGCAGCGTTGAAGACCCTACAGGGCCCGACGAGCAGTACTTC. This sequence encodes CSVEDPTGPDEQYF.

The V call is TRBV15, the J call TRBJ1-2; D remains unclear. CDR1 and CDR2 (germline): LNHNV, YYDKDF (reference sequence). The CDR3 loop spans 14 amino acids. The ends were cut back, 4 bases at V and 6 bases at J, with 15 bases in the middle. As DNA, the CDR3 is TGTGCCACCAGCAAAACCAACAAGAACAATGGCTACACCTTC. It is translated as CATSKTNKNNGYTF. The complete variable domain, with remaining parts taken from reference TRBV15 and TRBJ1-2, reads DAMVIQNPRYQVTQFGKPVTLSCSQTLNHNVMYWYQQKSSQAPKLLFHYYDKDFNNEADTPDNFQSRRPNTSFCFLDIRSPGLGDTAMYLCATSKTNKNNGYTFGSGTRLTVV.

This chain links TRBV11-3 with TRBJ2-7, with 9 bases matching TRBD1. The length of the CDR3 is 14 residues. Germline V gives CDR1 SGHNT, CDR2 YENEEA. Trimming at V came to 5 bases and at J to 6 bases, leaving 8 bases not matched to a gene. This CDR3 is CASSPRDRDFEQYF. The CDR3 nucleotides are TGTGCCAGCAGCCCCCGGGACAGGGATTTCGAGCAGTACTTC.